This T cell receptor beta chain was observed in a study of blood T cell repertoires in COVID-19. Per the germline V gene, CDR1 is LGHDT and CDR2 is YNNKEL (reference sequence). The J segment lost 7 bases and the V segment lost 1 base, leaving 9 bases of the junction unmatched. The CDR3 covers 17 residues. Adults between about 18 and 95 years of age took part from more than 20 US areas. Profiling relied on immunoSEQ multiplex PCR, and the TCRdb table lists in-frame clones only, not all of them. The sample holds about 400,000 clones, roughly 90% seen once. This clone was picked up one time. The sequenced sample consisted of PBMCs or T cells enriched from blood (not recorded which). This rearrangement joins TRBV3-1 (or the pseudogene TRBV3-2) to TRBJ2-3, with 12 bases identical to TRBD2. The origin of this receptor is a woman aged 40-49 years with acute COVID-19. The CDR3 DNA is TGTGCCAGCAGCCAAGGCCCCGGACTAGCGGGACCAAATACGCAGTATTTT. Its protein product is CASSQGPGLAGPNTQYF.